The sequence of this T cell receptor (beta chain) was determined in a study of T cell repertoires in cytomegalovirus infection. To note about this clonotype: Its matching antigen is unknown. This likely comes from a read error, as the CDR3 has no conserved phenylalanine or tryptophan at its end.

TCRdb fed the reads into MiXCR, producing one record per CDR3 protein. The sample records approximately 470,000 distinct CDR3 sequences, 40% to 50% being singletons. The V and J ends lost 7 bases and 5 bases, in that order; junction bases with no gene match: 13. This CDR3 has 15 amino acids. Germline V gene lookup returns CDR1 SGHTA and CDR2 FQGNSA. The chain couples TRBV7-2 to TRBJ2-5; 7 bases align to TRBD1. This sample comprised cultured PBMCs, obtained from culture after CMV antigen stimulation. This TCR was sampled from a human donor in good health (CMV status not recorded). Some clones in this sample may be carry-over from other donors' samples. CDR3 amino acids: CASKISGTAGETQYL. The CDR3 DNA reads TGTGCCAGCAAAATTTCCGGGACAGCAGGGGAGACCCAGTACTTG.